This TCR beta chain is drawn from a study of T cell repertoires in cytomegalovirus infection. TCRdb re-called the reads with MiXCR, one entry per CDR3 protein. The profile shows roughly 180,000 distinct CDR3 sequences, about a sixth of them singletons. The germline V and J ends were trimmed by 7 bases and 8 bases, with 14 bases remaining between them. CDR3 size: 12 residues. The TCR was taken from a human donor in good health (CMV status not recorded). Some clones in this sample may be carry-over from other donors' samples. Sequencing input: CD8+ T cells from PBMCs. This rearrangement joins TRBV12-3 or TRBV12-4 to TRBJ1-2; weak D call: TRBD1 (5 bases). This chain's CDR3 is CASTLGLWGYTF. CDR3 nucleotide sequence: TGTGCCAGCACCCTGGGGCTTTGGGGCTACACCTTC.